These 17 T cell receptor beta chains share one sample of origin, sequenced in a study of T cells in Graves' hyperthyroidism and ophthalmopathy. What was amplified from RNA transcripts were TCR beta CDR3 regions. First-round RT-PCR of the TCR CDR3 relied on the HTBI primer set. TCRdb passed the multiplex PCR reads through MiXCR, listing each CDR3 protein once. Found here are about 640,000 distinct CDR3 sequences, around 20% of them singletons; the top ten hold roughly a third. The source material was blood. Source of these receptors: a man aged 25-45 years with Graves' ophthalmopathy.

DNA of the CDR3: TGTGCCAGCAGCGATCTTCGGGGTGGGGGTTACAATGAGCAGTTCTTC. Translated, it gives CASSDLRGGGYNEQFF. The chain recombines TRBV9 with TRBJ2-1, with D possibly called TRBD1 or TRBD2 (5 bases each). V was trimmed by 3 bases and J by 4 bases, leaving 17 bases between them. CDR3 length: 16 residues. Germline V gene lookup returns CDR1 SGDLS and CDR2 YYNGEE.

This chain uses TRBV20-1 with TRBJ2-1; 9 positions agree with TRBD2. J gave up 0 bases and V 2 bases, and 5 bases lay outside the gene matches. CDR1 and CDR2 from the germline V gene are DFQATT and SNEGSKA (reference sequence). This CDR3 comprises 16 residues. CDR3: CSARLAGTSSYNEQFF. In nucleotides, the CDR3 is TGCAGTGCTAGACTAGCGGGAACGAGCTCCTACAATGAGCAGTTCTTC.

This clonotype was observed at least ten times. The chain combines TRBV30 with TRBJ2-5; D is uncertain. The germline V gene has CDR1 GTSNPN and CDR2 SVGIG (reference sequence). V lost 3 bases, J lost 1 base, and 0 bases lay in between. The CDR3 consists of 10 residues. CDR3 coding DNA: TGTGCCTGGAGCCAAGAGACCCAGTACTTC. It translates to CAWSQETQYF.

The table lists this clonotype with many counts. The chain carries TRBV5-1 and TRBJ2-3, with 13 nucleotides matching TRBD2. This CDR3 is built from 15 residues. Germline V gene lookup returns CDR1 SGHRS and CDR2 YFSETQ. V lost 6 bases to trimming and J lost 2 bases; unmatched junction nucleotides: 3. The DNA for the CDR3 is TGCGCCAGCACCGGACTAGCGGGAGCCACAGATACGCAGTATTTT. Amino acids: CASTGLAGATDTQYF.

The rearrangement links TRBV6-2 or TRBV6-3 to TRBJ2-1; D is undetermined. The CDR3 is made up of 15 amino acids. V gave up 7 bases and J gave up 2 bases, with 15 bases separating them. CDR1 MNHEY and CDR2 SVGEGT come from the germline V gene. CDR3: CASTGLQRTYNEQFF. CDR3 DNA sequence: TGTGCCAGCACGGGCCTCCAAAGGACCTACAATGAGCAGTTCTTC.

This clonotype was seen more than once but under ten times. The chain is built from TRBV9 and TRBJ2-7; 8 bases match TRBD2. This CDR3 is 15 amino acids long. Germline V gene data show CDR1 as SGDLS and CDR2 as YYNGEE. Losses at the gene ends were 4 bases for V and 2 bases for J; bases not matched to a gene: 8. The chain's CDR3 is CASSHSPGLAYEQYF. For the CDR3, the DNA is TGTGCCAGCAGCCATTCCCCGGGACTAGCCTACGAGCAGTACTTC.

V gene TRBV19 combines with J gene TRBJ1-5, with D perhaps TRBD1 (6 bases). The CDR3 consists of 14 residues. V lost 5 bases and J lost 3, with 11 bases in between. Germline-derived CDR1 and CDR2 are LNHDA and SQIVND (reference sequence). CDR3: CASSRDTVNQPQHF. Here the CDR3 DNA reads TGTGCCAGTAGTCGGGACACGGTCAATCAGCCCCAGCATTTT.

This clonotype has more than one count but fewer than ten. The chain recombines TRBV20-1 with TRBJ2-7; D is possibly TRBD1 (6 bases). V lost 1 base and J lost 2, with 12 bases in between. The CDR3 consists of 14 residues. CDR1 is DFQATT, CDR2 SNEGSKA, per germline (reference sequence). CDR3 amino acids: CSARVTGKAYEQYF. As DNA, the CDR3 is TGCAGTGCTAGAGTAACAGGGAAAGCCTACGAGCAGTACTTC.

This clonotype came up a few times. The rearrangement uses TRBV20-1 and TRBJ1-4; TRBD1 is a possible D gene (5 bases). V lost 3 bases to trimming and J lost 1 base, with 9 bases between them. The CDR3 totals 14 residues. CDR1 and CDR2 from the germline V gene are DFQATT and SNEGSKA (reference sequence). This chain's CDR3 is CSASPRETNEKLFF. CDR3 nucleotide sequence: TGCAGTGCTAGTCCCAGGGAAACTAATGAAAAACTGTTTTTT.

This clonotype was recorded at least ten times. This chain joins TRBV5-1 and TRBJ2-3; D not resolved. This CDR3 comprises 14 residues. The germline V gene encodes CDR1 SGHRS and CDR2 YFSETQ. V gave up 0 bases and J gave up 1 base, with 6 bases separating them. The CDR3 DNA is TGCGCCAGCAGCTTGGAACGGGGCACAGATACGCAGTATTTT. It is translated as CASSLERGTDTQYF.

The chain couples TRBV11-2 to TRBJ2-1; D perhaps matches TRBD1 (6 bases). CDR3 length: 14 residues. Looked up from germline, CDR1 is SGHAT and CDR2 is FQNNGV. Trimming left V 5 bases short and J 4 bases short, with 12 bases between. For the CDR3, the DNA is TGTGCCAGCAGCCCCGGACAGACTTACAATGAGCAGTTCTTC. Translating gives CASSPGQTYNEQFF.

The genes are TRBV12-3 or TRBV12-4 and TRBJ2-1, with 8 positions matching TRBD2. This CDR3 comprises 16 residues. With 2 bases clipped from V and 3 bases from J, the junction kept 6 bases outside the gene matches. CDR3 nucleotides: TGTGCCAGCAGTTTATTTCGGCTAGCGGGCTACAATGAGCAGTTCTTC. Translating gives CASSLFRLAGYNEQFF.

This chain joins TRBV5-1 and TRBJ2-7, with TRBD2 as a possible D gene (5 bases). V shed 3 bases and J shed 2 bases, with 12 bases lying between them. This CDR3 spans 14 amino acids. Germline V CDR1 and CDR2: SGHRS, YFSETQ. This chain's CDR3 is CASSYTGIPYEQYF. CDR3 sequence (DNA): TGCGCCAGCAGCTATACCGGGATCCCCTACGAGCAGTACTTC.

The V call is TRBV7-8, the J call TRBJ1-1; D remains unclear. V was pared by 1 base and J by 7 bases, with 10 bases between. This CDR3 region has 13 residues. Germline V gene data show CDR1 as SGHVS and CDR2 as FQNEAQ. CDR3 amino acids: CASSLERQNEAFF. CDR3 nucleotide sequence: TGTGCCAGCAGCTTAGAGAGGCAAAATGAAGCTTTCTTT.

As DNA, the CDR3 is TGTGCCAGCAGCCGACTAGCGGGATACACAGATACGCAGTATTTT. Translation gives CASSRLAGYTDTQYF. The J gene is TRBJ2-3, the V gene TRBV9; TRBD2 matches at 11 bases. CDR1 is SGDLS and CDR2 is YYNGEE in the germline V gene. This CDR3 comprises 15 residues. Unmatched junction bases numbered 3, after V lost 4 bases and J lost 2 bases.

This clonotype has just one count. The rearrangement links TRBV7-8 to TRBJ2-3; D is unclear. This CDR3 comprises 15 residues. From germline, CDR1 is SGHVS and CDR2 FQNEAQ. Trimming pared 3 bases from V and 0 bases from J, leaving 10 bases between. CDR3 coding DNA: TGTGCCAGCAGCTTCGGGCGCTTGAGCACAGATACGCAGTATTTT. Encoded protein: CASSFGRLSTDTQYF.

The CDR3 loop reads CASSRDSPQETQYF. The CDR3 DNA reads TGTGCCAGCAGCCGCGACAGCCCGCAAGAGACCCAGTACTTC. The chain uses TRBV7-9 and TRBJ2-5; D is possibly TRBD1 (5 bases). The germline V gene encodes CDR1 SEHNR and CDR2 FQNEAQ (reference sequence). Trimming cost V 5 bases and J 2 bases, with 12 bases left between them. The CDR3 has 14 residues.